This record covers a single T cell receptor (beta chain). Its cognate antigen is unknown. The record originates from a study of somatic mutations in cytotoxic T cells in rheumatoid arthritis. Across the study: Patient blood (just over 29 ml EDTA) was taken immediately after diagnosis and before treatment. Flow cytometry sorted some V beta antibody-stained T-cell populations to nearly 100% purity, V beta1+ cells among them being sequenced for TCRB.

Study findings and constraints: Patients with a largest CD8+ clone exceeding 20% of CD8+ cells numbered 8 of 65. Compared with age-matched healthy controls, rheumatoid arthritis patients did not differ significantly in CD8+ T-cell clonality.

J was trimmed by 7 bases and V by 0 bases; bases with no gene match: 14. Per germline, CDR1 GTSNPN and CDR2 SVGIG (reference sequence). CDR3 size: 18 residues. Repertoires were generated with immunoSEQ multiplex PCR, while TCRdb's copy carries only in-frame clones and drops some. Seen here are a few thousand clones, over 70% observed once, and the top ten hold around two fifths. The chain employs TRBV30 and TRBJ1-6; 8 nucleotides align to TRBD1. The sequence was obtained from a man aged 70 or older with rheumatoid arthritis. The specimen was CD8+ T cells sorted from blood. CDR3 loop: CAWSVQVGQGARNSPLHF. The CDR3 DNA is TGTGCCTGGAGTGTACAGGTAGGCCAGGGGGCTCGGAATTCACCCCTCCACTTT.